The 30 T cell receptor beta chains reported below all come from one sample, sequenced in a study of shared clonotypes between healthy human individuals. Generated by immunoSEQ multiplex PCR, the TCRdb table keeps only in-frame clones and is missing some. The sample has over 2 million clones; about 95% are singletons. CD45RO-negative CD8 cells positively selected for CCR7 made up the naive population, which excluded terminally differentiated effector memory CD45RA+ cells. Sequenced: naive CD8+ T cells sorted from blood. Every receptor here comes from a man between 18 and 35 years old in good health.

This CDR3 is CASSYSTGHYSYEQYF. In nucleotides, the CDR3 is TGTGCCAGCAGTTACTCCACAGGGCACTACTCCTACGAGCAGTACTTC. This chain connects TRBV6-5 to TRBJ2-7; tentative D call: TRBD1 (6 bases). V lost 0 bases and J 0 bases, leaving 12 bases between the germline ends. CDR1 and CDR2 (germline): MNHEY, SVGAGI. The CDR3 is 16 amino acids.

This clone was recorded only once. This chain joins TRBV5-4 and TRBJ1-2; D not certain. The CDR3 spans 13 residues. CDR1 is SGHNT, CDR2 YYREEE, per germline (reference sequence). V was cut by 4 bases and J by 8 bases, with 15 bases left in between. The CDR3 reads CASSVKGFQGYTF. The CDR3 DNA sequence: TGTGCCAGCAGCGTAAAGGGATTTCAGGGCTACACCTTC. The variable domain in full, completed from reference TRBV5-4 and TRBJ1-2, reads ETGVTQSPTHLIKTRGQQVTLRCSSQSGHNTVSWYQQALGQGPQFIFQYYREEENGRGNFPPRFSGLQFPNYSSELNVNALELDDSALYLCASSVKGFQGYTFGSGTRLTVV.

V and J are TRBV6-6 and TRBJ2-3; no clear D. Germline values: CDR1 MNHNY, CDR2 SVGAGI (reference sequence). The CDR3 extends over 14 amino acids. V lost 4 bases and J lost 2, with 10 bases in between. The CDR3 sequence is CASSFVQITDTQYF. The CDR3 DNA sequence: TGTGCCAGCAGTTTCGTGCAGATCACAGATACGCAGTATTTT.

This clone appeared once. The rearrangement uses TRBV11-3 and TRBJ2-2; no clear D gene. Germline V gene sequence: CDR1 SGHNT, CDR2 YENEEA. CDR3 length: 13 amino acids. V lost 2 bases to trimming and J lost 8 bases, with 9 bases between them. The CDR3 DNA sequence: TGTGCCAGCAGCTTAAATTTTGGTGGGGAGCTGTTTTTT. Its protein product is CASSLNFGGELFF. Using reference TRBV11-3 and TRBJ2-2 for the parts outside the CDR3, the full variable domain is EAGVVQSPRYKIIEKKQPVAFWCNPISGHNTLYWYLQNLGQGPELLIRYENEEAVDDSQLPKDRFSAERLKGVDSTLKIQPAELGDSAVYLCASSLNFGGELFFGEGSRLTVL.

The chain couples TRBV19 to TRBJ2-2; weak D call: TRBD2 (5 bases). Germline CDR1 is LNHDA and CDR2 is SQIVND (reference sequence). The CDR3 is made up of 13 amino acids. Trimming removed 8 bases at V and 2 bases at J, with 9 bases between. The CDR3 DNA sequence: TGTGCCAGTGAGGGAGCCAACACCGGGGAGCTGTTTTTT. It yields the protein CASEGANTGELFF.

The rearrangement joins TRBV5-6 to TRBJ2-1; 7 bases line up with TRBD2. This CDR3 is 15 amino acids long. Per the germline V gene, CDR1 is SGHDT and CDR2 is YYEEEE. V shed 1 base, J shed 4 bases, and the junction held 5 bases outside the gene matches. CDR3 residues: CASSLLLAEYNEQFF. CDR3 coding DNA: TGTGCCAGCAGCTTGCTGCTAGCGGAGTACAATGAGCAGTTCTTC. The full variable domain, its missing parts supplied by reference TRBV5-6 and TRBJ2-1, is DAGVTQSPTHLIKTRGQQVTLRCSPKSGHDTVSWYQQALGQGPQFIFQYYEEEERQRGNFPDRFSGHQFPNYSSELNVNALLLGDSALYLCASSLLLAEYNEQFFGPGTRLTVL.

V is TRBV5-1 and J is TRBJ2-7, with TRBD2 matching 12 bases. Germline assignment: CDR1 SGHRS and CDR2 YFSETQ. CDR3 length: 16 amino acids. V lost 0 bases, J lost 2 bases, and 3 bases stayed unmatched. CDR3 amino acids: CASSLGRLAGAYEQYF. The CDR3 DNA is TGCGCCAGCAGCTTGGGTAGACTAGCGGGGGCCTACGAGCAGTACTTC. Together with reference TRBV5-1 and TRBJ2-7, the CDR3 gives the full variable domain: KAGVTQTPRYLIKTRGQQVTLSCSPISGHRSVSWYQQTPGQGLQFLFEYFSETQRNKGNFPGRFSGRQFSNSRSEMNVSTLELGDSALYLCASSLGRLAGAYEQYFGPGTRLTVT.

The chain uses TRBV10-2 and TRBJ2-7, with TRBD2 identical over 11 bases. This CDR3 region has 14 residues. Germline V gene sequence: CDR1 WSHSY, CDR2 SAAADI. Trimming cost V 7 bases and J 3 bases; bases outside gene matches: 5. The CDR3 DNA is TGCGCCAGCATGGAGACTAGCGGGATCTACGAGCAGTACTTC. This codes for CASMETSGIYEQYF.

The V call is TRBV10-1, the J call TRBJ2-2; D uncertain. Trimming cost V 3 bases and J 6 bases, with 2 bases left between them. The germline gives CDR1 WNHNN, CDR2 SYGVQD (reference sequence). This CDR3 has 11 residues. CDR3 protein: CASSDAGELFF. CDR3 nucleotides: TGCGCCAGCAGTGATGCCGGGGAGCTGTTTTTT.

The chain has TRBV25-1 and TRBJ2-7; D gene ambiguous. This CDR3 has 12 amino acids. V was trimmed by 8 bases and J by 4 bases, leaving 12 bases between them. Germline assignment: CDR1 MGHDK and CDR2 SYGVNS. CDR3: CASGFGGYEQYF. In nucleotides, the CDR3 is TGTGCCAGCGGCTTCGGTGGATACGAGCAGTACTTC.

V usage is TRBV6-5 and J usage is TRBJ1-6, with D uncertain. The ends were cut back, 7 bases at V and 9 bases at J, with 16 bases in the middle. Germline values: CDR1 MNHEY, CDR2 SVGAGI. The CDR3 sequence is 14 residues long. CDR3 residues: CASTYRVVGSPLHF. The CDR3 bases are TGTGCCAGCACCTACCGAGTAGTTGGTTCACCCCTCCACTTT.

V is TRBV6-5 and J is TRBJ1-1; D call uncertain. Trimming removed 4 bases from V and 1 base from J, with 10 bases in between. The CDR3 runs to 14 residues. Per germline, CDR1 MNHEY and CDR2 SVGAGI. The CDR3 region has the DNA TGTGCCAGCAGTTTCACTGAGGGGAACACTGAAGCTTTCTTT. Translated, it gives CASSFTEGNTEAFF.

The gene calls are TRBV5-1 and TRBJ1-1; no reliable D call. Per the germline V gene, CDR1 is SGHRS and CDR2 is YFSETQ. There are 14 residues in the CDR3. Trimming took 3 bases from V and 0 from J, leaving 9 bases between them. CDR3 protein: CASSSGTMNTEAFF. CDR3 sequence (DNA): TGCGCCAGCAGCTCAGGAACTATGAACACTGAAGCTTTCTTT.

The chain couples TRBV28 to TRBJ2-5; the match to TRBD1 covers 7 bases. With the DNA end fitting TRBJ2-7 better, the J assignment may be wrong. CDR3 length equals 14 residues. Germline assignment: CDR1 MDHEN and CDR2 SYDVKM. CDR3 DNA sequence: TGTGCCAGCAGTTACAGGGGCGCGGTCCACGAGCAGTACTTC. This gives the protein CASSYRGAVHEQYF.

The rearrangement links TRBV13 to TRBJ1-2; D might be TRBD1 (5 bases). From germline, CDR1 is PRHDT and CDR2 FYEKMQ (reference sequence). The CDR3 is made up of 16 amino acids. V was cut by 5 bases and J by 3 bases, with 19 bases left in between. DNA of the CDR3: TGTGCCAGCAGCCCAGGGAGTGCGATCTCCGACTATGGCTACACCTTC. Amino acids: CASSPGSAISDYGYTF.

The chain has TRBV21-1 and TRBJ1-6. TRBV21-1 is classified as a pseudogene. This CDR3 has 14 amino acids. This chain's CDR3 is CASSFPALNSPLHF. For the CDR3, the DNA is TGTGCCAGCAGCTTTCCCGCTTTGAATTCACCCCTCCACTTT.

This chain joins TRBV28 and TRBJ2-3; 7 bases line up with TRBD2. The CDR3 loop spans 14 amino acids. Per the germline V gene, CDR1 is MDHEN and CDR2 is SYDVKM. V gave up 2 bases and J gave up 6 bases; unmatched junction bases: 5. In DNA form, the CDR3 reads TGTGCCAGCAGTTTACGGGGGGTGGTGGATACGCAGTATTTT. This sequence encodes CASSLRGVVDTQYF.

The V gene is TRBV28, the J gene TRBJ2-3; TRBD2 agrees at 10 bases. This CDR3 is 15 amino acids long. Germline trimming cut 7 bases from V and 5 bases from J; bases unmatched to any gene: 9. In germline, CDR1 is MDHEN, CDR2 SYDVKM. The CDR3 loop is CASIQLAGALDTQYF. The CDR3 coding sequence is TGTGCCAGCATCCAGCTAGCGGGAGCTTTAGATACGCAGTATTTT.

Concerning this clone: At the DNA level, this CDR3 is encoded by other sequences in the same sample as well. The genes are TRBV13 and TRBJ2-5, with 7 bases that match TRBD2. The V gene's germline CDR1 is PRHDT and CDR2 FYEKMQ (reference sequence). V shed 0 bases, J shed 2 bases, and the junction held 3 bases outside the gene matches. This CDR3 has 15 residues. The CDR3 DNA sequence: TGTGCCAGCAGCTTAGGGCTAGCGGATCAAGAGACCCAGTACTTC. It codes for CASSLGLADQETQYF.

V gene TRBV12-2 combines with J gene TRBJ1-4. TRBV12-2 is marked as a pseudogene. The CDR3 is 14 amino acids. This CDR3 is CASRLVDVDEKLFF. The CDR3 DNA reads TGTGCAAGTCGCTTAGTGGACGTGGATGAAAAACTGTTTTTT.

The CDR3 coding sequence is TGTGCCAGCAGCTTTAACAGGGGGGAGGACACCGGGGAGCTGTTTTTT. It codes for CASSFNRGEDTGELFF. The chain combines TRBV5-4 with TRBJ2-2, with 8 nucleotides matching TRBD1. The V segment lost 2 bases and the J segment 3 bases; nucleotides outside the gene matches: 6. CDR1 and CDR2 (germline): SGHNT, YYREEE (reference sequence). The CDR3 length is 16 residues.

The chain carries TRBV28 and TRBJ2-7; D may be TRBD1 (5 bases). Trimming removed 8 bases from V and 0 bases from J, with 17 bases in between. Per germline, CDR1 MDHEN and CDR2 SYDVKM. This CDR3 region has 15 residues. CDR3 sequence: CASVVQGISSYEQYF. In nucleotides, the CDR3 is TGTGCCAGCGTCGTGCAGGGCATTAGCTCCTACGAGCAGTACTTC.

As DNA, the CDR3 is TGTGCCAGCAGCTTTTCAGATACGCAGTATTTT. This encodes CASSFSDTQYF. The chain combines TRBV7-6 with TRBJ2-3; D remains ambiguous. Germline loops: CDR1 SGHVS, CDR2 FNYEAQ. There are 11 residues in the CDR3. V was pared by 3 bases and J by 4 bases, with 2 bases between.

J is TRBJ2-7 and V is TRBV10-2; weak D call: TRBD2 (6 bases). Trimming stripped 6 bases from V and 1 base from J, with 16 bases between. The CDR3 spans 15 residues. Germline CDR1 reads WSHSY; CDR2 reads SAAADI. The CDR3 sequence is CASRFSGSGSYEQYF. CDR3 nucleotide sequence: TGCGCCAGCAGATTCTCCGGGAGTGGGTCCTACGAGCAGTACTTC.

J is TRBJ2-7 and V is TRBV29-1; TRBD1 might be the D (6 bases). The CDR3 runs to 11 residues. The V gene lost 6 bases and the J gene lost 6 bases, with 12 bases spanning the gap. Per germline, CDR1 SQVTM and CDR2 ANQGSEA. The CDR3 nucleotides are TGCAGCGTACCACAGGGTCCCGAGCAGTACTTC. It specifies CSVPQGPEQYF.

For the CDR3, the DNA is TGTGCCAGCAGCTTAATGGACTCCTACGAGCAGTACTTC. This codes for CASSLMDSYEQYF. The chain has TRBV7-8 and TRBJ2-7; D ambiguous. CDR1 and CDR2 (germline): SGHVS, FQNEAQ. This CDR3 has 13 amino acids. Trimming left V 2 bases short and J 0 bases short, with 5 bases between.

The chain combines TRBV19 with TRBJ2-7; maybe TRBD2 (5 bases). The germline CDR1 and CDR2 sequences are LNHDA and SQIVND (reference sequence). Trimming left V 5 bases short and J 4 bases short, with 15 bases between. The length of the CDR3 is 14 residues. The CDR3 loop is CASSVASGKYEQYF. In DNA, the CDR3 is TGTGCCAGTAGTGTAGCGAGTGGGAAATACGAGCAGTACTTC.

The V gene is TRBV4-3, the J gene TRBJ2-7; 8 bases are a match to TRBD2. From germline, CDR1 is LGHNA and CDR2 YSLEER. The CDR3 loop spans 13 amino acids. V shed 4 bases, J shed 6 bases, and the junction held 5 bases outside the gene matches. The DNA for the CDR3 is TGCGCCAGCAGCCCCCGGGGGGGTTTCGAGCAGTACTTC. It specifies CASSPRGGFEQYF.

The chain carries TRBV10-3 and TRBJ1-2; D is undetermined. V lost 2 bases to trimming and J lost 5 bases, with 15 bases between them. The CDR3 spans 15 residues. The V gene's germline CDR1 is ENHRY and CDR2 SYGVKD. The CDR3 is CAISERLDGVYGYTF. The CDR3 DNA reads as TGTGCCATCAGTGAGCGTTTGGACGGAGTTTATGGCTACACCTTC.

Here the CDR3 DNA reads TGTGCCAGCACCCAGGGTAGCTCTGGAAACACCATATATTTT. Its translation: CASTQGSSGNTIYF. The chain recombines TRBV9 with TRBJ1-3; possible D gene TRBD1, 5 bases. Deletions cut 6 bases from V and 0 bases from J, with 10 bases between. Germline CDR1 is SGDLS and CDR2 is YYNGEE. The CDR3 consists of 14 residues.